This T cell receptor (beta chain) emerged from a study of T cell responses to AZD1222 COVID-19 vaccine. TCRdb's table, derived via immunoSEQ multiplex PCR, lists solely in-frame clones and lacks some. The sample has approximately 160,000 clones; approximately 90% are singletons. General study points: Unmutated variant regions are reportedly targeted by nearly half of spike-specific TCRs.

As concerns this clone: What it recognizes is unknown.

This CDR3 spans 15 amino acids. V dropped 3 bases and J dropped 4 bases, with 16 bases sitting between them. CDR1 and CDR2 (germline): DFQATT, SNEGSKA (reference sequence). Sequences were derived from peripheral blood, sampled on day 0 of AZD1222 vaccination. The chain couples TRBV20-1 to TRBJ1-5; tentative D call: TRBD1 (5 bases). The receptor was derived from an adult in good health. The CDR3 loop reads CSASNMGRVNQPQHF. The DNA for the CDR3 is TGCAGTGCTAGTAATATGGGACGGGTTAATCAGCCCCAGCATTTT.